This TCR beta chain comes out of a study of blood T cells in healthy people across ages. Per sample, no less than 6 micrograms of total RNA were extracted. Per the germline V gene, CDR1 is SGHRS and CDR2 is YFSETQ. V trimming: 3 bases; J trimming: 2 bases; junction bases outside the gene matches: 14. This CDR3 has 19 amino acids. This clonotype was found a few times. Primed by a sample-barcoded 5' primer and a J-beta primer mix, a second PCR proceeded for roughly 6 to 12 cycles. Each TCR beta cDNA got a 12-nucleotide random molecular identifier. TCRdb used MiXCR to reprocess the 5' RACE reads, holding one entry per CDR3 protein. The top ten clones hold about 22% of a sample with 700,000 or so distinct CDR3 sequences, around a fifth of them seen once.

V is TRBV5-1 and J is TRBJ2-5; 12 bases are a match to TRBD1. This clonotype was sampled from a man between 65 and 85 years old in good health. Sequencing input: blood. Here the CDR3 DNA reads TGCGCCAGCAGCTCTTCGTTCGGGACAGGGGGCTCTGGTCAAGAGACCCAGTACTTC. Translated, it gives CASSSSFGTGGSGQETQYF.